The clone carrying this T cell receptor (beta chain) was observed a handful of times. The authors extracted RNA and reverse transcribed it into cDNA as the sequencing template. Using immunoSEQ multiplex PCR, the repertoire was profiled, and TCRdb retains in-frame clones only, with some absent. The sample comprises about 12,000 clones, roughly 56% of which are singletons, and 10% to 15% rests with the top ten. This sample stems from a study of CD8+ T cells in alopecia areata. The investigators collected lesional scalp punch biopsies and peripheral blood from alopecia areata patients. The CDR3 has 15 amino acids. Trimming took off 2 bases at V and 4 bases at J, with 14 bases between the two ends. Per germline, CDR1 MDHEN and CDR2 SYDVKM.

Sequencing was carried out using skin. The chain links TRBV28 to TRBJ1-1; D gene unclear. The source is a human donor with alopecia areata. This CDR3 reads CASSLRRLRVTEAFF. The CDR3 nucleotides read TGTGCCAGCAGTTTACGACGGCTTCGGGTCACTGAAGCTTTCTTT.